Each of the 27 T cell receptor beta chains below was sequenced from the same sample in a study of T-cell reconstitution after alpha-beta-depleted transplantation in children. The library targeted TCRbeta and was prepared with unique molecular identifiers. TCRdb re-called the PCR reads through MiXCR, storing one row per CDR3 protein. The sample consists of approximately 70,000 distinct CDR3 sequences, roughly 4.9% of them appearing once. This material consisted of PBMCs, mostly from graft donor cells, taken 180 days after TCRalphabeta/CD19-depleted stem cell transplant. The receptors were sampled from a boy less than two years old who had a stem cell transplant for acute myeloid leukemia, so the T cells may come from the graft donor.

This clonotype was recorded at least ten times. The V gene is TRBV7-9, the J gene TRBJ2-2; no clear D. V was trimmed by 5 bases and J by 4 bases, leaving 8 bases between them. There are 13 residues in the CDR3. The germline V gene encodes CDR1 SEHNR and CDR2 FQNEAQ (reference sequence). The DNA for the CDR3 is TGTGCCAGCAGCCGCCCCCTCACCGGGGAGCTGTTTTTT. Protein sequence: CASSRPLTGELFF.

This clonotype was observed many times. V usage is TRBV20-1 and J usage is TRBJ2-2; no reliable D call. The germline CDR1 and CDR2 sequences are DFQATT and SNEGSKA (reference sequence). V lost 1 base and J 4 bases, leaving 19 bases between the germline ends. The CDR3 length is 17 residues. The CDR3 region has the DNA TGCAGTGCTAGAGTGATACAAGACGTATGGGGCACCGGGGAGCTGTTTTTT. It codes for CSARVIQDVWGTGELFF.

The table lists this clonotype with many counts. The chain uses TRBV4-3 and TRBJ1-1; 8 positions match TRBD1. The CDR3 length is 16 residues. Germline V gene lookup returns CDR1 LGHNA and CDR2 YSLEER. With V trimmed by 3 bases and J by 1 base, 7 bases remained unmatched. The CDR3 DNA reads as TGCGCCAGCAGCCAGGACGAGACAGGGGCGAACACTGAAGCTTTCTTT. Protein product: CASSQDETGANTEAFF.

This clonotype was recorded many times. The chain employs TRBV10-3 and TRBJ2-7; D possibly uses TRBD1 or TRBD2 (5 bases each). The CDR3 is 13 amino acids. The germline V gene has CDR1 ENHRY and CDR2 SYGVKD. Trimming cost V 0 bases and J 3 bases, with 6 bases left between them. CDR3 sequence (DNA): TGTGCCATCAGTGAGTCTGGGGGCTACGAGCAGTACGTC. Protein product: CAISESGGYEQYV.

This clonotype was counted many times. This chain links TRBV20-1 with TRBJ2-7; 10 nucleotides line up with TRBD1. Per germline, CDR1 DFQATT and CDR2 SNEGSKA (reference sequence). This CDR3 contains 13 residues. V lost 8 bases and J lost 1; bases outside the gene matches: 5. CDR3: CSSRDRGSYEQYV. Here the CDR3 DNA reads TGCAGTTCCCGGGACAGGGGATCCTACGAGCAGTACGTC.

The chain carries TRBV18 and TRBJ1-1; D ambiguous. There are 16 residues in the CDR3. V dropped 3 bases and J dropped 1 base, with 15 bases sitting between them. Germline lookup yields CDR1 KGHSH and CDR2 LQKENI. In DNA form, the CDR3 reads TGTGCCAGCTCACCTACTGTTAAAACGACGAACACTGAAGCTTTCTTT. It specifies CASSPTVKTTNTEAFF.

V and J are TRBV2 and TRBJ2-5; 7 nucleotides line up with TRBD1. CDR1 is SNHLY and CDR2 is FYNNEI in the germline V gene. Trimming took 9 bases from V and 2 from J; bases not matched to a gene: 0. The CDR3 is 11 residues long. The CDR3: CARDRQETQYF. As DNA, the CDR3 is TGTGCCAGGGACAGGCAAGAGACCCAGTACTTC.

V usage is TRBV19 and J usage is TRBJ1-6; TRBD1 aligns across 8 bases. The CDR3 spans 17 residues. Germline V CDR1 and CDR2: LNHDA, SQIVND (reference sequence). The ends lost 3 bases at V and 2 bases at J; junction bases unmatched: 6. The CDR3 DNA is TGTGCCAGTAGTATCTCCAGGGGGCCTGCCTATAATTCACCCCTCCACTTT. It codes for CASSISRGPAYNSPLHF.

This clonotype appeared many times. The CDR3 sequence is CASSRHNEQFF. The CDR3 nucleotides read TGTGCCAGCAGTAGACACAATGAGCAGTTCTTC. V and J are TRBV6-5 and TRBJ2-1; no clear D gene. With 5 bases removed from V and 5 bases from J, the gap between germline ends came to 4 bases. Germline V CDR1 and CDR2: MNHEY, SVGAGI. There are 11 residues in the CDR3.

This clonotype has a count of ten or more. The chain uses TRBV7-2 and TRBJ2-5, with 8 bases identical to TRBD2. V shed 6 bases and J 3 bases; nucleotides not matched to a gene: 9. There are 15 residues in the CDR3. Germline-derived CDR1 and CDR2 are SGHTA and FQGNSA. CDR3 in DNA: TGTGCCAGCAGGCACGTCCACGGGGGGGAAGAGACCCAGTACTTC. Translating gives CASRHVHGGEETQYF.

At least ten counts were recorded for this clonotype. This rearrangement joins TRBV18 to TRBJ1-2; D is possibly TRBD1 (6 bases). Germline lookup yields CDR1 KGHSH and CDR2 LQKENI. V lost 2 bases and J lost 3, with 16 bases in between. This CDR3 spans 16 amino acids. CDR3 sequence: CASSPVDRTYYYGYTF. CDR3 nucleotide sequence: TGTGCCAGCTCACCAGTTGACAGGACCTATTACTATGGCTACACCTTC.

This clonotype was observed many times. This rearrangement joins TRBV12-3 or TRBV12-4 to TRBJ2-1; unclear D gene. V gave up 7 bases and J gave up 10 bases, with 11 bases separating them. The length of the CDR3 is 11 residues. CDR3 nucleotides: TGTGCCAGCACTTCAATTGGGGAGCAGTTCTTC. Its protein is CASTSIGEQFF.

There are many counts of this clonotype. V and J are TRBV18 and TRBJ1-1; D is possibly TRBD1 (6 bases). The germline gives CDR1 KGHSH, CDR2 LQKENI. The length of the CDR3 is 16 residues. Between the trimmed V and J ends, which lost 1 base and 6 bases, there was a span of 18 bases. The CDR3 DNA reads as TGTGCCAGCTCACCACTCCAAAGGGGGGTGATGGCTGAAGCTTTCTTT. Translation gives CASSPLQRGVMAEAFF.

This clonotype was counted many times. The genes are TRBV5-6 and TRBJ1-1, with D possibly being TRBD1 (5 bases). This CDR3 has 15 amino acids. Deletions cut 2 bases from V and 10 bases from J, with 21 bases between. The germline CDR1 and CDR2 sequences are SGHDT and YYEEEE. CDR3 loop: CASSLQTVRAGRAFF. CDR3 bases: TGTGCCAGCAGCTTACAGACTGTACGGGCAGGGAGAGCTTTCTTT.

Many counts were recorded for this clonotype. This chain connects TRBV6-5 to TRBJ2-4, with D tentatively TRBD1 or TRBD2 (7 bases each). The germline V gene has CDR1 MNHEY and CDR2 SVGAGI. Trimming took off 6 bases at V and 0 bases at J, with 21 bases between the two ends. This CDR3 region has 18 residues. CDR3 in DNA: TGTGCCAGCAGGCCCTCGTCCAGGGGGGGATTAGCCAAAAACATTCAGTACTTC. It is translated as CASRPSSRGGLAKNIQYF.

This clonotype was detected many times. The chain links TRBV20-1 to TRBJ1-6, with D perhaps TRBD1 (6 bases). The CDR3 extends over 13 amino acids. Trimming took 0 bases from V and 10 from J, leaving 10 bases between them. The germline V gene encodes CDR1 DFQATT and CDR2 SNEGSKA (reference sequence). The CDR3 loop reads CSARDTGKSPLHF. CDR3 DNA sequence: TGCAGTGCTAGAGATACAGGGAAATCACCCCTCCACTTT.

In this sample, this clonotype turned up many times. J is TRBJ2-1 and V is TRBV20-1; TRBD2 aligns across 9 bases. Germline loops: CDR1 DFQATT, CDR2 SNEGSKA (reference sequence). This CDR3 contains 14 residues. J lost 4 bases, V lost 5 bases, and 6 bases had no gene match. This chain's CDR3 is CSAPRGGGYNEQFF. CDR3 bases: TGCAGTGCTCCGCGGGGGGGGGGATACAATGAGCAGTTCTTC.

This clonotype was recorded many times. CDR3 DNA sequence: TGTGCCAGCCACCCTGAACCGGGGGGCTGGGGTGTCGGGGAGCTGTTTTTT. It codes for CASHPEPGGWGVGELFF. The chain uses TRBV6-2 or TRBV6-3 and TRBJ2-2, with D possibly being TRBD2 (7 bases). In germline, CDR1 is MNHEY, CDR2 SVGEGT. Trimming left V 8 bases short and J 7 bases short, with 26 bases between. The CDR3 spans 17 residues.

Many counts were recorded for this clonotype. The CDR3 bases are TGCGCCAGCAGCTTGAGGGACAAGGGACACCCAGCTTTCTTT. Amino acid sequence: CASSLRDKGHPAFF. This chain uses TRBV5-1 with TRBJ1-1; D is possibly TRBD1 (6 bases). Germline V CDR1 and CDR2: SGHRS, YFSETQ. Deletions cut 1 base from V and 10 bases from J, with 17 bases between. The CDR3 spans 14 residues.

Many counts were recorded for this clonotype. The V gene is TRBV5-1, the J gene TRBJ2-7; no firm D call. The germline V and J ends were trimmed by 2 bases and 0 bases, with 3 bases remaining between them. In germline, CDR1 is SGHRS, CDR2 YFSETQ. CDR3 length: 12 residues. CDR3 region: CASSFASYEQYV. CDR3 in DNA: TGCGCCAGCAGCTTCGCCTCCTACGAGCAGTACGTC.

This clonotype was found many times. This CDR3 is CASSSRDGRQFF. CDR3 coding DNA: TGTGCCAGCAGTTCTCGGGACGGCCGCCAGTTCTTC. The chain carries TRBV6-2 or TRBV6-3 and TRBJ2-1; D is possibly TRBD1 or TRBD2 (5 bases each). Trimming cost V 4 bases and J 13 bases, with 14 bases left between them. This CDR3 contains 12 residues. CDR1 is MNHEY, CDR2 SVGEGT, per germline.

This clonotype came up many times. The rearrangement uses TRBV7-2 and TRBJ1-1; a weak D match, TRBD1 (5 bases). V lost 7 bases and J 5 bases, leaving 20 bases between the germline ends. Germline V gene data show CDR1 as SGHTA and CDR2 as FQGNSA. This CDR3 region has 15 residues. The CDR3 loop reads CASTNQQGVATEAFF. For the CDR3, the DNA is TGTGCCAGCACTAATCAACAAGGGGTTGCGACTGAAGCTTTCTTT.

This clonotype was counted between two and nine times. Being one base from a much bigger clone, this may be a read error. No conserved phenylalanine or tryptophan ends this CDR3, so it is likely a read error. The rearrangement uses TRBV6-2 or TRBV6-3 and TRBJ2-7, with D unresolved. The germline gives CDR1 MNHEY, CDR2 SVGEGT. Trimming took 0 bases from V and 2 from J, leaving 5 bases between them. The CDR3 extends over 13 amino acids. CDR3 sequence: CASSYSGTYEQYS. The CDR3 DNA reads TGTGCCAGCAGTTACTCGGGTACCTACGAGCAGTACTCC.

This clonotype was found many times. The chain employs TRBV12-3 or TRBV12-4 and TRBJ2-4, with TRBD1 matching 10 bases. J was trimmed by 6 bases and V by 5 bases; bases with no gene match: 7. The CDR3 extends over 15 amino acids. Written as DNA, the CDR3 is TGTGCCAGCAGTGCGGACAGGGGGTATATAAACATTCAGTACTTC. Translating it yields CASSADRGYINIQYF.

This clonotype was picked up many times. This chain uses TRBV10-2 with TRBJ2-6; 9 bases agree with TRBD2. Trimming removed 8 bases from V and 0 bases from J; junction bases left unmatched: 8. In germline, CDR1 is WSHSY, CDR2 SAAADI. This CDR3 is built from 17 residues. The CDR3 DNA sequence: TGCGCCAGCGCGGGGGGGGCAGGTCCCTCTGGGGCCAACGTCCTGACTTTC. As protein: CASAGGAGPSGANVLTF.

This clonotype was observed at least ten times. V and J are TRBV5-1 and TRBJ2-3; TRBD2 is a possible D gene (6 bases). Trimming took 0 bases from V and 4 from J, leaving 9 bases between them. The CDR3 covers 14 residues. The germline V gene encodes CDR1 SGHRS and CDR2 YFSETQ. The CDR3 DNA reads TGCGCCAGCAGCTTGGTCAGCGGGTCAGATACGCAGTATTTT. Its protein is CASSLVSGSDTQYF.

This clonotype came up many times. The V and J genes are TRBV5-1 and TRBJ2-2; tentatively, D is TRBD2 (6 bases). V was cut by 4 bases and J by 0 bases, with 13 bases left in between. The CDR3 spans 16 residues. Germline V gene lookup returns CDR1 SGHRS and CDR2 YFSETQ. For the CDR3, the DNA is TGCGCCAGCAGCCCTGGGGGGACGGCGAACACCGGGGAGCTGTTTTTT. This sequence encodes CASSPGGTANTGELFF.